The 21 T cell receptor beta chains listed next were all sequenced from one sample in a study of blood T cell repertoires in COVID-19. Assay used: immunoSEQ multiplex PCR; TCRdb lists only in-frame clones, some missing. The sample lists roughly 520,000 clones, 88% occurring once. Specimen: PBMCs or T cells enriched from blood (not recorded which). The receptors come from a woman aged 35 to 49 who had recovered from COVID-19.

The chain's CDR3 is CASSDGQGGYGYTF. In DNA, the CDR3 is TGCGCCAGCAGTGATGGACAGGGCGGCTATGGCTACACCTTC. The rearrangement uses TRBV10-2 and TRBJ1-2, with 8 bases lining up with TRBD1. Germline V gene lookup returns CDR1 WSHSY and CDR2 SAAADI. The CDR3 has 14 residues. Trimming removed 3 bases from V and 4 bases from J; junction bases left unmatched: 4.

J is TRBJ1-4 and V is TRBV6-5; D ambiguous. CDR3 length: 14 amino acids. Germline V gives CDR1 MNHEY, CDR2 SVGAGI. With 6 bases removed from V and 3 bases from J, the gap between germline ends came to 11 bases. This CDR3 reads CASSLFGSNEKLFF. In nucleotides, the CDR3 is TGTGCCAGCAGCTTATTTGGCTCTAATGAAAAACTGTTTTTT.

The chain couples TRBV10-3 to TRBJ2-7; 9 nucleotides match TRBD1. The CDR3 spans 16 residues. The germline CDR1 and CDR2 sequences are ENHRY and SYGVKD. V lost 6 bases to trimming and J lost 0 bases; unmatched junction nucleotides: 9. CDR3 sequence reads: CAISAHGQGNSYEQYF. CDR3 in DNA: TGTGCCATCAGCGCACACGGACAGGGGAACTCCTACGAGCAGTACTTC.

J is TRBJ2-2 and V is TRBV4-1; TRBD2 matches 12 bases. Germline loops: CDR1 MGHRA, CDR2 YSYEKL. Unmatched junction bases numbered 4, after V lost 5 bases and J lost 9 bases. The CDR3 consists of 14 residues. The CDR3 reads CASSYGTSGWELFF. The DNA for the CDR3 is TGCGCCAGCAGCTACGGGACTAGCGGGTGGGAGCTGTTTTTT.

The gene calls are TRBV6-5 and TRBJ2-7; D is unresolved. The CDR3 loop spans 14 amino acids. V gave up 7 bases and J gave up 5 bases, with 18 bases separating them. CDR1 MNHEY and CDR2 SVGAGI come from the germline V gene. Written as DNA, the CDR3 is TGTGCCAGCACCCCACGATTGCTAGAGGACGAGCAGTACTTC. This translates into CASTPRLLEDEQYF.

The genes are TRBV3-1 (or the pseudogene TRBV3-2) and TRBJ2-1; 8 bases are shared with TRBD2. The junction had 4 bases not matched to a gene; V was cut back by 1 base and J by 5 bases. The CDR3 has 15 amino acids. Per germline, CDR1 LGHDT and CDR2 YNNKEL (reference sequence). In DNA form, the CDR3 reads TGTGCCAGCAGCCAAGGAACTAGCGGCCACAATGAGCAGTTCTTC. Translated, it gives CASSQGTSGHNEQFF.

The chain is built from TRBV19 and TRBJ1-2, with 7 bases identical to TRBD1. V shed 8 bases and J 2 bases; nucleotides not matched to a gene: 5. The germline V gene has CDR1 LNHDA and CDR2 SQIVND (reference sequence). The CDR3 covers 13 residues. The CDR3 region has the DNA TGTGCCAGTGGAGACAGGGCGAACTATGGCTACACCTTC. Residues: CASGDRANYGYTF.

This chain links TRBV4-3 with TRBJ2-1; 9 positions match TRBD2. Germline V lookup: CDR1 LGHNA, CDR2 YSLEER. There are 13 residues in the CDR3. Unmatched junction bases numbered 6, after V lost 0 bases and J lost 15 bases. CDR3 sequence reads: CASSQETSGVGFF. DNA of the CDR3: TGCGCCAGCAGCCAAGAGACTAGCGGAGTGGGGTTCTTC.

CDR3 bases: TGTGCCAGCAGCTCGGACTTAGAGGGTGGGGGCCAGACGTCATACGAGCAGTACTTC. Its translation is CASSSDLEGGGQTSYEQYF. The rearrangement joins TRBV7-9 to TRBJ2-7, with a weak D call TRBD1 (6 bases). The CDR3 is 19 residues long. The V end lost 4 bases, the J end lost 4 bases, and 29 bases lay between the germline ends. Germline CDR1 reads SEHNR; CDR2 reads FQNEAQ (reference sequence). The whole variable domain, filled in from reference TRBV7-9 and TRBJ2-7, reads DTGVSQNPRHKITKRGQNVTFRCDPISEHNRLYWYRQTLGQGPEFLTYFQNEAQLEKSRLLSDRFSAERPKGSFSTLEIQRTEQGDSAMYLCASSSDLEGGGQTSYEQYFGPGTRLTVT.

The V gene is TRBV24-1, the J gene TRBJ1-2, with 12 bases that match TRBD1. Germline CDR1 reads KGHDR; CDR2 reads SFDVKD. This CDR3 spans 16 amino acids. After removal of 3 bases from V and 2 bases from J, the junction contained 3 bases not matched to a gene. The CDR3 loop reads CATSDGTGGWNYGYTF. The CDR3 nucleotides are TGTGCCACCAGTGATGGGACAGGGGGCTGGAACTATGGCTACACCTTC.

The chain couples TRBV9 to TRBJ2-1; 8 nucleotides match TRBD2. CDR1 is SGDLS and CDR2 is YYNGEE in the germline V gene. Losses at the gene ends were 7 bases for V and 7 bases for J; bases not matched to a gene: 10. The CDR3 is 14 amino acids. CDR3: CASAIGGARNEQFF. Written as DNA, the CDR3 is TGTGCCAGCGCGATCGGGGGGGCGCGGAATGAGCAGTTCTTC.

CDR3 sequence: CASSKDTSGNTDTQYF. In DNA, the CDR3 is TGTGCCAGCAGCAAAGATACTAGCGGGAACACAGATACGCAGTATTTT. This chain connects TRBV21-1 to TRBJ2-3; TRBD2, as called in the table, went unchecked against the DNA. TRBV21-1 is a pseudogene. The CDR3 sequence is 16 residues long.

This chain joins TRBV2 and TRBJ2-3; 7 bases are a match to TRBD2. This CDR3 comprises 15 residues. V lost 4 bases to trimming and J lost 0 bases; unmatched junction nucleotides: 4. The germline CDR1 and CDR2 sequences are SNHLY and FYNNEI. CDR3 protein: CASSADSGSTDTQYF. CDR3 coding DNA: TGTGCCAGCAGTGCCGATAGCGGGAGCACAGATACGCAGTATTTT.

The gene calls are TRBV3-1 (or the pseudogene TRBV3-2) and TRBJ2-2, with TRBD2 matching over 16 bases. With 0 bases clipped from V and 2 bases from J, the junction kept 15 bases outside the gene matches. Per germline, CDR1 LGHDT and CDR2 YNNKEL (reference sequence). CDR3 length: 23 residues. The CDR3 is CASSQDPGTSGRGNVANTGELFF. CDR3 nucleotide sequence: TGTGCCAGCAGCCAAGACCCGGGGACTAGCGGGAGGGGGAACGTTGCTAACACCGGGGAGCTGTTTTTT.

The rearrangement joins TRBV7-9 to TRBJ1-6; 8 bases agree with TRBD1. V lost 5 bases and J lost 6; bases outside the gene matches: 6. The CDR3 extends over 15 amino acids. The germline gives CDR1 SEHNR, CDR2 FQNEAQ (reference sequence). The CDR3 is CASSLQQGGNSPLHF. The CDR3 nucleotides are TGTGCCAGCAGCCTACAACAGGGGGGTAATTCACCCCTCCACTTT.

This sequence joins TRBV9 and TRBJ2-2; weak D call: TRBD2 (6 bases). Germline assignment: CDR1 SGDLS and CDR2 YYNGEE. The CDR3 contains 14 residues. Trimming took off 6 bases at V and 3 bases at J, with 12 bases between the two ends. CDR3 DNA sequence: TGTGCCAGCAACGGGGGTACCGACACCGGGGAGCTGTTTTTT. This codes for CASNGGTDTGELFF. The full variable domain, rest sourced from reference TRBV9 and TRBJ2-2, is DSGVTQTPKHLITATGQRVTLRCSPRSGDLSVYWYQQSLDQGLQFLIQYYNGEERAKGNILERFSAQQFPDLHSELNLSSLELGDSALYFCASNGGTDTGELFFGEGSRLTVL.

This rearrangement joins TRBV7-9 to TRBJ2-7; the match to TRBD2 covers 8 bases. The V gene end was trimmed by 1 base and the J gene end by 2 bases; junction bases not matched to a gene: 10. Germline V gene lookup returns CDR1 SEHNR and CDR2 FQNEAQ (reference sequence). The CDR3 runs to 17 residues. The CDR3 protein is CASSLGPSGSRTYEQYF. In nucleotides, the CDR3 is TGTGCCAGCAGCTTAGGGCCTAGCGGGTCTCGAACCTACGAGCAGTACTTC.

The chain uses TRBV19 and TRBJ1-2; 10 bases are a match to TRBD1. Germline loops: CDR1 LNHDA, CDR2 SQIVND (reference sequence). The V gene end was trimmed by 3 bases and the J gene end by 7 bases; junction bases not matched to a gene: 5. This CDR3 spans 14 amino acids. The CDR3 here is CASSIRQGAPGYTF. CDR3 DNA sequence: TGTGCCAGTAGTATCCGACAGGGGGCGCCTGGCTACACCTTC. Full variable domain (outside the CDR3, taken from reference TRBV19 and TRBJ1-2): DGGITQSPKYLFRKEGQNVTLSCEQNLNHDAMYWYRQDPGQGLRLIYYSQIVNDFQKGDIAEGYSVSREKKESFPLTVTSAQKNPTAFYLCASSIRQGAPGYTFGSGTRLTVV.

The gene calls are TRBV11-2 and TRBJ1-1; D is perhaps TRBD1 (6 bases). Germline V gene lookup returns CDR1 SGHAT and CDR2 FQNNGV. The CDR3 runs 15 residues. Trimming removed 3 bases at V and 1 base at J, with 12 bases between. CDR3 nucleotide sequence: TGTGCCAGCAGCTTTTACAGGGTTCAGAACACTGAAGCTTTCTTT. Encoded protein: CASSFYRVQNTEAFF. The full variable domain, in which reference TRBV11-2 and TRBJ1-1 provide the parts outside the CDR3, is EAGVAQSPRYKIIEKRQSVAFWCNPISGHATLYWYQQILGQGPKLLIQFQNNGVVDDSQLPKDRFSAERLKGVDSTLKIQPAKLEDSAVYLCASSFYRVQNTEAFFGQGTRLTVV.

The rearrangement uses TRBV9 and TRBJ2-3, with TRBD1 matching over 7 bases. This CDR3 has 17 residues. Germline CDR1 is SGDLS and CDR2 is YYNGEE. V dropped 3 bases and J dropped 6; count of bases not matched to a gene: 16. The CDR3 region is CASSATSGTVSSDTQYF. In nucleotides, the CDR3 is TGTGCCAGCAGCGCCACTTCCGGGACAGTCAGTTCCGATACGCAGTATTTT.

The chain joins TRBV27 to TRBJ2-1; possible D gene TRBD1, 6 bases. The CDR3 length is 15 residues. The germline gives CDR1 MNHEY, CDR2 SMNVEV (reference sequence). V was shortened by 3 bases and J by 5 bases, with 14 bases between the two germline ends. The CDR3 sequence: CASSFNRVINNEQFF. The CDR3 DNA follows: TGTGCCAGCAGTTTCAACAGGGTGATCAACAATGAGCAGTTCTTC.